Below, 5 T cell receptor beta chains from the same sample are listed, as sequenced in a study of blood T cell repertoires in COVID-19. Sequencing was performed with immunoSEQ multiplex PCR; in TCRdb, only in-frame clones are kept and a portion is missing. In the table there are around 120,000 clones, 90% of which are singletons. The sample consisted of peripheral blood. The receptors originated from an older woman with COVID-19, enrolled during active disease.

The rearrangement uses TRBV12-3 or TRBV12-4 and TRBJ2-2, with 8 nucleotides matching TRBD2. The junction had 6 bases not matched to a gene; V was cut back by 11 bases and J by 4 bases. The CDR3 length is 13 residues. The CDR3 nucleotides read TGTGCCGGCGGGGGGCCGGTCACCGGGGAGCTGTTTTTT. Protein sequence: CAGGGPVTGELFF.

The chain couples TRBV7-8 to TRBJ1-1, with TRBD1 as a possible D gene (5 bases). V was shortened by 1 base and J by 3 bases, with 24 bases between the two germline ends. CDR3 length equals 19 residues. Germline V CDR1 and CDR2: SGHVS, FQNEAQ. The CDR3 DNA sequence: TGTGCCAGCAGCTTAGTAACGAGGGGAGGCGGCGGCGCCGACACTGAAGCTTTCTTT. Translated: CASSLVTRGGGGADTEAFF.

This chain joins TRBV5-4 and TRBJ1-1; D unresolved. Between the trimmed V and J ends, which lost 3 bases and 3 bases, there was a span of 6 bases. CDR1 is SGHNT, CDR2 YYREEE, per germline (reference sequence). CDR3 length equals 12 residues. The DNA for the CDR3 is TGTGCCAGCAGCTCCCAGGACACTGAAGCTTTCTTT. As protein: CASSSQDTEAFF. The whole variable domain, filled in from reference TRBV5-4 and TRBJ1-1, reads ETGVTQSPTHLIKTRGQQVTLRCSSQSGHNTVSWYQQALGQGPQFIFQYYREEENGRGNFPPRFSGLQFPNYSSELNVNALELDDSALYLCASSSQDTEAFFGQGTRLTVV.

The rearrangement uses TRBV28 and TRBJ2-3; 9 nucleotides line up with TRBD1. The CDR3 extends over 16 amino acids. Germline loops: CDR1 MDHEN, CDR2 SYDVKM. Trimming at V came to 6 bases and at J to 7 bases, leaving 14 bases not matched to a gene. This CDR3 reads CASSLKPGTGFYTQYF. The CDR3 coding sequence is TGTGCCAGCAGCTTGAAACCCGGGACAGGGTTTTATACGCAGTATTTT.

V usage is TRBV4-1 and J usage is TRBJ1-3; 9 bases fit TRBD1. Germline V lookup: CDR1 MGHRA, CDR2 YSYEKL. J gave up 7 bases and V 3 bases, and 7 bases lay outside the gene matches. The CDR3 is made up of 15 amino acids. CDR3 DNA sequence: TGCGCCAGCAGCCAGCAGGACAGGGGTTTCAACACCATATATTTT. Translating gives CASSQQDRGFNTIYF.